This is a list of T cell receptor beta chains from one sample in a study of memory CD4+ T cells and cytomegalovirus serostatus. Repertoires were generated with immunoSEQ multiplex PCR, while TCRdb's copy carries only in-frame clones and drops some. The repertoire holds roughly 76,000 clones, with 75% to 85% as singletons. The sequencing sample was made of memory CD4+ T cells from blood. All receptors come from an adult in good health and CMV-seropositive. The CDR3 runs from the conserved cysteine through the conserved F or W. A D gene is named only where the DNA matches it firmly. Part of the rows lack a size; the others show once, few, many or a class for expanded clones.

size: .; V: TRBV6-5; J: TRBJ1-1; D: .; DNA: TGTGCCAGCAGTTACAACAACTGGGGCCCAACTATGGTAGCTTTCTTT; CDR3: CASSYNNWGPTMVAFF
size: .; V: TRBV5-1; J: TRBJ2-1; D: .; DNA: TGCGCCAGCAGCCTCCACGGGGCCCCCAATGAGCAGTTCTTC; CDR3: CASSLHGAPNEQFF
size: .; V: TRBV5-5; J: TRBJ1-4; D: .; DNA: TGTGCCAGCAGCCCCCTCTCTGCAACTAATGAAAAACTGTTTTTT; CDR3: CASSPLSATNEKLFF
size: few; V: TRBV5-1; J: TRBJ2-2; D: TRBD2; DNA: TGCGCCAGCAGCCTGCTTGGGGGGGCCGGGGAGCTGTTTTTT; CDR3: CASSLLGGAGELFF
size: .; V: TRBV18; J: TRBJ1-2; D: .; DNA: TGTGCCAGCTCACCAGGGTACTATGGCTACACCTTC; CDR3: CASSPGYYGYTF
size: .; V: TRBV28; J: TRBJ2-5; D: .; DNA: TGTGCCAGCAGTCGATGGGCCGTTCTGGACGGTCTTCAAGAGACCCAGTACTTC; CDR3: CASSRWAVLDGLQETQYF
size: medium-sized; V: TRBV27; J: TRBJ1-1; D: TRBD1; DNA: TGTGCCAGCAGTTGGAACAGGGGAGGAACTGAAGCTTTCTTT; CDR3: CASSWNRGGTEAFF
size: .; V: TRBV6-1; J: TRBJ2-5; D: TRBD2; DNA: TGTGCCAGCAGTAGAGCGGGGGGTGTAGGAGAGACCCAGTACTTC; CDR3: CASSRAGGVGETQYF
size: .; V: TRBV2; J: TRBJ2-6; D: TRBD2; DNA: TGTGCCAGCAGTGAAGGACTAGCGGGAGCTGGGGCCAACGTCCTGACTTTC; CDR3: CASSEGLAGAGANVLTF
size: .; V: TRBV5-1; J: TRBJ1-6; D: .; DNA: TGCGCCAGCAGCTTGGTGGGGGGTTGGTCACCCCTCCACTTT; CDR3: CASSLVGGWSPLHF
size: once; V: TRBV5-6; J: TRBJ2-5; D: .; DNA: TGTGCCAGCAGCTTTATAGCGTTGCAAGAGACCCAGTACTTC; CDR3: CASSFIALQETQYF
size: once; V: TRBV7-2; J: TRBJ2-3; D: .; DNA: TGTGCCAGCAGCTTCATCCGCGGGTTATCGGGTATAGATACGCAGTATTTT; CDR3: CASSFIRGLSGIDTQYF
size: .; V: TRBV10-3; J: TRBJ1-4; D: .; DNA: TGTGCCATCAGTGAGTCGAGAACTACCAGGGCCACTAATGAAAAACTGTTTTTT; CDR3: CAISESRTTRATNEKLFF
size: .; V: TRBV9; J: TRBJ1-2; D: .; DNA: TGTGCCAGCAGCCACCCGAACTATGGCTACACCTTC; CDR3: CASSHPNYGYTF
size: .; V: TRBV7-2; J: TRBJ2-3; D: .; DNA: TGTGCCAGCAGCTTAGCCACAGATACGCAGTATTTT; CDR3: CASSLATDTQYF
size: .; V: TRBV5-8; J: TRBJ2-5; D: .; DNA: TGTGCCAGCAGCTTGATGGAGACCCAGTACTTC; CDR3: CASSLMETQYF
size: few; V: TRBV13; J: TRBJ1-1; D: .; DNA: TGTGCCAGCAGCCCCGTATCGGAAACTGAAGCTTTCTTT; CDR3: CASSPVSETEAFF
size: .; V: TRBV19; J: TRBJ1-4; D: .; DNA: TGTGCCAGTAGTATCGGGGCAGCTAATGAAAAACTGTTTTTT; CDR3: CASSIGAANEKLFF
size: .; V: TRBV7-2; J: TRBJ2-2; D: .; DNA: TGTGCCAGCAGCGAGGGGGGGGCCGGGGAGCTGTTTTTT; CDR3: CASSEGGAGELFF
size: .; V: TRBV2; J: TRBJ1-1; D: .; DNA: TGTGCCAGCACCCGGCAGGGCTACACTGAAGCTTTCTTT; CDR3: CASTRQGYTEAFF
size: .; V: TRBV2; J: TRBJ2-1; D: TRBD2; DNA: TGTGCCAGCACTACCGGGACTAACTCCTACAATGAGCAGTTCTTC; CDR3: CASTTGTNSYNEQFF
size: .; V: TRBV6-6; J: TRBJ2-5; D: .; DNA: TGTGCCAGCAGTAGGGGAGAGACCCAGTACTTC; CDR3: CASSRGETQYF
size: .; V: TRBV19; J: TRBJ2-7; D: .; DNA: TGTGCCAGTAGTATGGACGTGACTCAGGGGCAGTACTTC; CDR3: CASSMDVTQGQYF
size: .; V: TRBV7-9; J: TRBJ2-5; D: .; DNA: TGTGCCAGCAGCCCATCAGGGCTTGGGGAGACCCAGTACTTC; CDR3: CASSPSGLGETQYF
size: .; V: TRBV18; J: TRBJ1-2; D: .; DNA: TGTGCCAGCTCACCATCGACAGGCCTAGCTAACTATGGCTACACCTTC; CDR3: CASSPSTGLANYGYTF
size: .; V: TRBV5-1; J: TRBJ2-3; D: .; DNA: TGCGCCAGCCGGAGCGGAAAAAGCACAGATACGCAGTATTTT; CDR3: CASRSGKSTDTQYF
size: .; V: TRBV11-2; J: TRBJ1-5; D: .; DNA: TGTGCCAGCAGCAAAGGGCACAATCAGCCCCAGCATTTT; CDR3: CASSKGHNQPQHF
size: .; V: TRBV6-5; J: TRBJ2-5; D: .; DNA: TGTGCCAGCAGTTACAGAGAGACCCAGTACTTC; CDR3: CASSYRETQYF
size: .; V: TRBV7-8; J: TRBJ2-5; D: TRBD2; DNA: TGTGCCAGCAGCTTAGGGGCCTCGGGGGGAACCCAGTACTTC; CDR3: CASSLGASGGTQYF